This is a list of T cell receptor beta chains from one sample in a study of neurological immune-mediated disorders. TCRdb re-derived calls from the 5' RACE reads in MiXCR, one entry per CDR3 protein. The table includes tens of thousands of distinct CDR3 sequences, 24% detected once. The sequenced sample was PBMCs. The receptors were gathered from a man in his 60s with HTLV-1-associated myelopathy (HAM/TSP). Each CDR3 is given with its conserved first and last residue. A D gene is named only where the DNA matches it firmly. Part of the rows lack a size; the others show once, few, many or a class for expanded clones.

cdr3_nt cdr3_aa j_call clone_size d_call v_call
TGTGCCATCAGTGAGTCGGAGGGTTCCGAGCAGTACTTC CAISESEGSEQYF TRBJ2-7 many NA TRBV10-3
TGCGCCAGCAGCCAAGCAGGGCTTGGAACTAATGAAAAACTGTTTTTT CASSQAGLGTNEKLFF TRBJ1-4 NA NA TRBV4-1
TGCGCCAGCAGCCCCGGGGCGGGTGGAACTGAAGCTTTCTTT CASSPGAGGTEAFF TRBJ1-1 few NA TRBV5-1
TGTGCTAGCAGCTCCAGCGGGAGTTCAAATGAGCAGTTCTTC CASSSSGSSNEQFF TRBJ2-1 NA TRBD2 TRBV7-7
TGCGCCAGCAGCCTACTAGCGGGAGGAAACACAGATACGCAGTATTTT CASSLLAGGNTDTQYF TRBJ2-3 many TRBD2 TRBV4-1
TGTGCCAGCAGTACTGGCCCACAGGGATTTAGTGGGGCCAACGTCCTGACTTTC CASSTGPQGFSGANVLTF TRBJ2-6 NA NA TRBV27
TGTGCCAGCAGCCAGGGACCAGAAGAGACCCAGTACTTC CASSQGPEETQYF TRBJ2-5 many NA TRBV5-5
TGTGCCATCAGGGGAGAGGGAGCAGATACGCAGTATTTT CAIRGEGADTQYF TRBJ2-3 NA NA TRBV10-3
TGTGCCAGCAGCTCCGGGACAGCACTTAGTGAAGCTTTCTTT CASSSGTALSEAFF TRBJ1-1 many TRBD1 TRBV7-9
TGCGCCAGCAGCGCCCTCAGGGGACACTCCAATTCGGGGCAGTTCTTC CASSALRGHSNSGQFF TRBJ2-1 many NA TRBV5-1
TGCAGTGCTACCGATCCTCAGGCGGGAAGGGGTACGCAGTATTTT CSATDPQAGRGTQYF TRBJ2-3 many NA TRBV20-1
TGTGCCAGCAGCCAAGGAAGAAGGGGCCCCTATGGCTACACCTTC CASSQGRRGPYGYTF TRBJ1-2 many NA TRBV3-1
TGTGCCAGCAGCCCTTACGGGGAGTACAATGAGCAGTTCTTC CASSPYGEYNEQFF TRBJ2-1 medium-sized NA TRBV5-8
TGCAGTGTTGGACTAGCGGGCTCCTACAATGAGCAGTTCTTC CSVGLAGSYNEQFF TRBJ2-1 NA TRBD2 TRBV20-1
TGCAGTGCTAGATCTGACAGGGCTGATCAGCCCCAGCATTTT CSARSDRADQPQHF TRBJ1-5 many TRBD1 TRBV20-1
TGTGCCAGCAGCCAAGACCACCCCCTTGGCACAGATACGCAGTATTTT CASSQDHPLGTDTQYF TRBJ2-3 many NA TRBV3-1
TGCAGTGCTAGAGGGGGACTAGCGGGAGCGCAGGAGCAGTTCTTC CSARGGLAGAQEQFF TRBJ2-1 many TRBD2 TRBV20-1
TGCAGTGCTAAGGAGACGGTTAGCACAGATACGCAGTATTTT CSAKETVSTDTQYF TRBJ2-3 once NA TRBV20-1
TGTGCCAGCAGTGAAGATCTGGGGCCGCAGTACGAGCAGTACTTC CASSEDLGPQYEQYF TRBJ2-7 many NA TRBV6-1
TGTGCCATCAGTCCGGACAGCCAGATTTACGAGCAGTACTTC CAISPDSQIYEQYF TRBJ2-7 NA NA TRBV10-3
TGTGCCAGCAAAAGGGAGGGCCTGAATGAGCAGTTCTTC CASKREGLNEQFF TRBJ2-1 medium-sized TRBD2 TRBV6-6
TGTGCAAGCATTCCCGGTCGGGGGGGCCCCTACGAGCAGTACTTC CASIPGRGGPYEQYF TRBJ2-7 NA TRBD2 TRBV28
TGCGCCAGCAGCTTGGGACAGACCAATGAGCAGTTCTTC CASSLGQTNEQFF TRBJ2-1 NA NA TRBV5-1
TGTGCCAGCAGTATTCTATTGGATACGCAGTATTTT CASSILLDTQYF TRBJ2-3 many NA TRBV28
TGTGCCAGCAGCTTGTACGGTGGAAACACCATATATTTT CASSLYGGNTIYF TRBJ1-3 many NA TRBV5-6
TGCAGTGGACTGACGAGGGAAGAATCCTACGAGCAGTACTTC CSGLTREESYEQYF TRBJ2-7 many NA TRBV20-1
TGCGCCAGCAGCGTGACAGGGGTGCCAGATACGCAGTATTTT CASSVTGVPDTQYF TRBJ2-3 many TRBD1 TRBV5-1
TGCAGCGTCACGGGACAGGCTCCTGAAGCTTTCTTT CSVTGQAPEAFF TRBJ1-1 many TRBD1 TRBV29-1
TGCAGCGTTGGAATGCACAGCGGGAAAGAAAAACTGTTTTTT CSVGMHSGKEKLFF TRBJ1-4 many NA TRBV29-1
TGTGCCAGCAGTGACCAAGGGGCCATATCCACAGATACGCAGTATTTT CASSDQGAISTDTQYF TRBJ2-3 many NA TRBV12-3/TRBV12-4
TGTGCCAGCAGCCTAAATCCAGCCGCGGGTCAGCCCCAGCATTTT CASSLNPAAGQPQHF TRBJ1-5 many NA TRBV7-2
TGTGCCAGCAGCTTGTCGACAGGGTTAGATACGCAGTATTTT CASSLSTGLDTQYF TRBJ2-3 many TRBD1 TRBV7-3
TGTGCCAGCAGCGTAAATGCAGGTTGGAATGAAAAACTGTTTTTT CASSVNAGWNEKLFF TRBJ1-4 many NA TRBV9
TGCGCCAGCAGCGGGGAGGGGACAGGGTCTGTCGAGCAGTACTTC CASSGEGTGSVEQYF TRBJ2-7 many TRBD1 TRBV5-1
TGTGCCAGCAGCCAACCCAGAACAGGGGGCTTGTCCGAGCAGTACTTC CASSQPRTGGLSEQYF TRBJ2-7 many TRBD1 TRBV3-1
TGTGCCAGCAGGGCAACCATAAACGACTACGAGCAGTACTTC CASRATINDYEQYF TRBJ2-7 few NA TRBV28
TGTGCCATCAGCTTATCGGACCGCAACTACGAGCAGTACTTC CAISLSDRNYEQYF TRBJ2-7 NA NA TRBV11-2
TGTGCCAGCCGGCAGTACAGCACAGATACGCAGTATTTT CASRQYSTDTQYF TRBJ2-3 many NA TRBV2
TGTGCCAGTAGTATTGGGTCAGACCCCTTCGGGGAGCTGTTTTTT CASSIGSDPFGELFF TRBJ2-2 NA NA TRBV19
TGTGCCACCAGCATCTGGACAGTAAGCCGCCACGAGCAGTACTTC CATSIWTVSRHEQYF TRBJ2-7 once NA TRBV15
TGTGCCAGCAGCGAATGGGATTCCAAGATAGAAGAGACCCAGTACTTC CASSEWDSKIEETQYF TRBJ2-5 many NA TRBV3-1
TGTGCCAGCAGCTTAGGCTGGGGTCTTGGGGAGCAGTTCTTC CASSLGWGLGEQFF TRBJ2-1 NA NA TRBV7-9
TGTGCCACCAGCAGACCCAGTGGGAAGGCTAATGAAAAACTGTTTTTT CATSRPSGKANEKLFF TRBJ1-4 many NA TRBV15
TGTGCCAGCGGGGGCCGTGGAGGCCCCCATAGCACAGATACGCAGTATTTT CASGGRGGPHSTDTQYF TRBJ2-3 many NA TRBV7-8
TGTGCCAGCAGCTTGGAGGGACTAGCGGGAGTAGAGCAGTACTTC CASSLEGLAGVEQYF TRBJ2-7 many TRBD2 TRBV5-5
TGTGCCAGCAGCTTAGCACAGCCCAATGAGCAGTTCTTC CASSLAQPNEQFF TRBJ2-1 many NA TRBV5-6
TGCGCCAGCAGCTCCACCCCGGGACAGGGGGTTGAAAAACTGTTTTTT CASSSTPGQGVEKLFF TRBJ1-4 many TRBD1 TRBV4-1
TGTGCCAGCAGTCCCCGAGATCGGAGCAGGTTCTTC CASSPRDRSRFF TRBJ2-1 many NA TRBV3-1
TGTGCCACCGCTACCGGACAGTCCTACGAGCAGTACTTC CATATGQSYEQYF TRBJ2-7 many NA TRBV6-1
TGCGCCAGCAGCCCGATTAATAAAAATGAGCAGTTCTTC CASSPINKNEQFF TRBJ2-1 many NA TRBV5-1
TGTGCCAGTGGGGGACCACCGAACGAGCAGTACTTC CASGGPPNEQYF TRBJ2-7 NA NA TRBV25-1